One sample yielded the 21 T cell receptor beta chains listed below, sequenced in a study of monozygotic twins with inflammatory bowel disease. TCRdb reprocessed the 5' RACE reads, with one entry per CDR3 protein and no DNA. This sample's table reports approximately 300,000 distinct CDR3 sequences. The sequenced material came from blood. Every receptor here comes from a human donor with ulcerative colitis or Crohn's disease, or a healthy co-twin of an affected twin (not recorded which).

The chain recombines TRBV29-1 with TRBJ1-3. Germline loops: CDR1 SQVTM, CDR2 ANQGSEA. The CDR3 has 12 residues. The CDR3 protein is CSVRLSGNTIYF.

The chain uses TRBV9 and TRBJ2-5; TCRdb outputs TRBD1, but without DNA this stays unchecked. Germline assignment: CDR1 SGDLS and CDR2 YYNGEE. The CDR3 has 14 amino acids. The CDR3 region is CASSVSGTEETQYF.

CDR3 amino acids: CASSLLADYNEQFF. The V gene is TRBV27, the J gene TRBJ2-1. The CDR3 runs 14 residues. Germline V gene sequence: CDR1 MNHEY, CDR2 SMNVEV (reference sequence).

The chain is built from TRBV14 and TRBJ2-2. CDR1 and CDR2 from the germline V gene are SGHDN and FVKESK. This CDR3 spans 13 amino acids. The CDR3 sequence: CASSQIPTGELFF.

The CDR3 loop is CASSPTSSQETQYF. The rearrangement joins TRBV18 to TRBJ2-5; no DNA is available, so the TRBD2 call from TCRdb remains unchecked. This CDR3 comprises 14 residues. Germline assignment: CDR1 KGHSH and CDR2 LQKENI.

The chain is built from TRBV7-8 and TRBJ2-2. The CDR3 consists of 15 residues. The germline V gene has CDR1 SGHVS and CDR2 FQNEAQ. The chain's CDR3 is CASSFRIAIPGELFF. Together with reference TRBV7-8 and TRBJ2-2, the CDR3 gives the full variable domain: GAGVSQSPRYKVAKRGQDVALRCDPISGHVSLFWYQQALGQGPEFLTYFQNEAQLDKSGLPSDRFFAERPEGSVSTLKIQRTQQEDSAVYLCASSFRIAIPGELFFGEGSRLTVL.

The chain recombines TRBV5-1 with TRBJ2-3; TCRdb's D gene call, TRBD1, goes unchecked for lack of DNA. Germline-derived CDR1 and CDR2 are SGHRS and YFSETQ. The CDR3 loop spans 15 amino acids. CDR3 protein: CASREGAVSTDTQYF.

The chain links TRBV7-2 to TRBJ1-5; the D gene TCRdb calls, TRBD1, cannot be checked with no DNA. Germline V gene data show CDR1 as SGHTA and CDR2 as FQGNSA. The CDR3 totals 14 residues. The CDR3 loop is CASSNREAGQPQHF. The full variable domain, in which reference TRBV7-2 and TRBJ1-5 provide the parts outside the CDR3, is GAGVSQSPSNKVTEKGKDVELRCDPISGHTALYWYRQSLGQGLEFLIYFQGNSAPDKSGLPSDRFSAERTGGSVSTLTIQRTQQEDSAVYLCASSNREAGQPQHFGDGTRLSIL.

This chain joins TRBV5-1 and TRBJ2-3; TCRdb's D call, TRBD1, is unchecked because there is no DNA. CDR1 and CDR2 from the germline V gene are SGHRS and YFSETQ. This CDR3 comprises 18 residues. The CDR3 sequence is CASSLSAGGARPTDTQYF.

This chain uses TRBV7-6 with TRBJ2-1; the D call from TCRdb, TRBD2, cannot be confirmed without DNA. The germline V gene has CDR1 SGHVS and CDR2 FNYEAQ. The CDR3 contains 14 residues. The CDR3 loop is CASSLGLGEMTQFF.

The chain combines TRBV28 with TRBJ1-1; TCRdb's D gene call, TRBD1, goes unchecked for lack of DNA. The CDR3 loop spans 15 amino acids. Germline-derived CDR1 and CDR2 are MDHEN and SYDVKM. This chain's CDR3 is CASTRGGTVNTEAFF.

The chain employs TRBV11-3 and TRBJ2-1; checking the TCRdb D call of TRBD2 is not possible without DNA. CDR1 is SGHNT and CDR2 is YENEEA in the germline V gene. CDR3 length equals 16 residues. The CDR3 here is CASSSGASGRANEQFF.

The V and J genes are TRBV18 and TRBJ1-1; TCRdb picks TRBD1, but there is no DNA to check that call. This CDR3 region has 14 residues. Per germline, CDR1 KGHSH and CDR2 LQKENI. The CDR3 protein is CASSPAPQDTEAFF.

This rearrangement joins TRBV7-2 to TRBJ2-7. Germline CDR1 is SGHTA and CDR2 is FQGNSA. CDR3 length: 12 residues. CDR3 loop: CASSLGYYEQYF.

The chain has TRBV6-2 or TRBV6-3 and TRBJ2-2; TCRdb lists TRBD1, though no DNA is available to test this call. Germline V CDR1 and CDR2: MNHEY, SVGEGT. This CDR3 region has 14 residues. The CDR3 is CASSHARVTGELFF.

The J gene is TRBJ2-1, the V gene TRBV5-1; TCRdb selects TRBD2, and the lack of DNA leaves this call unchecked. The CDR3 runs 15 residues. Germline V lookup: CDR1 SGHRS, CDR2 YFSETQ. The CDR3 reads CASSLLTTRNNEQFF.

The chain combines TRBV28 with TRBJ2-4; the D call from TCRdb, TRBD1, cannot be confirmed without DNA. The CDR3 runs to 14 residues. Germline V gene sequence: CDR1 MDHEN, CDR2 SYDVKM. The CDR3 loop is CASSLGQGVDIQYF.

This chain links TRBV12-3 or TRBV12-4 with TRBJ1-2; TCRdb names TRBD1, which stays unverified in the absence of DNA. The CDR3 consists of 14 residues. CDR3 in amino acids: CASSFGLRGNGYTF.

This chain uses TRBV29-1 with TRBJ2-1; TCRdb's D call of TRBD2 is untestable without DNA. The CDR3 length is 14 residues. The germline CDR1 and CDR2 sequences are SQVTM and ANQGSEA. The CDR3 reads CSVAPSGGYNEQFF.

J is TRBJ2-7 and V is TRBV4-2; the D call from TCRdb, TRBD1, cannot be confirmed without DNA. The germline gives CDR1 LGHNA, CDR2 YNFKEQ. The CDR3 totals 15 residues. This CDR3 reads CASRDRDQGSYEQYF.

The CDR3 region is CASSLISGTRTSRRSSTDTQYF. The chain carries TRBV7-3 and TRBJ2-3; TCRdb proposes TRBD2, but this gene call is untestable without DNA. This CDR3 is built from 22 residues. In germline, CDR1 is SGHTA, CDR2 FQGTGA.